The rows below give T cell receptor beta chains drawn from one sample of a study of blood T cell repertoires in COVID-19. Here immunoSEQ multiplex PCR was the method, and the copy in TCRdb shows in-frame clones only, minus some. The sample holds 240,000 or so clones, about 90% seen once. Sequencing was carried out using peripheral blood. These receptors originate from a man aged 60-69 years with acute or convalescent COVID-19. CDR3s include the opening cysteine and the closing phenylalanine or tryptophan.

V gene	J gene	CDR3 protein
TRBV15	TRBJ1-3	CATSTGTANSGNTIYF
TRBV6-5	TRBJ1-3	CASGGTSGNTIYF
TRBV24-1	TRBJ1-2	CATSGGASPYGYTF
TRBV5-1	TRBJ1-2	CASSLDRAVNYGYTF
TRBV9	TRBJ2-5	CASNGGGREETQYF
TRBV12-3/TRBV12-4	TRBJ2-1	CASSSAGDLEQFF
TRBV10-3	TRBJ2-1	CAISESSGREYNEQFF
TRBV6-2/TRBV6-3	TRBJ1-5	CASSPGQGARQPQHF
TRBV5-4	TRBJ1-6	CASSPYRGRDSPLHF
TRBV7-8	TRBJ2-7	CASSHTLQGTEQYF
TRBV7-3	TRBJ2-1	CASSLGSTYNEQFF
TRBV18	TRBJ2-5	CASSPGTSGQETQYF
TRBV7-6	TRBJ2-7	CASSPRSAYGRDYEQYF
TRBV19	TRBJ2-1	CASRTSEVPNEQFF
TRBV24-1	TRBJ2-5	CATSSRQRAGETQYF
TRBV9	TRBJ1-4	CASSPASTGGREKLFF
TRBV6-5	TRBJ1-4	CASSYSSEKLFF
TRBV7-2	TRBJ1-2	CASSLLGGTGPNYGYTF
TRBV27	TRBJ2-7	CASSSSAGVTYEQYF
TRBV5-1	TRBJ2-1	CASSLGQGPHNEQFF
TRBV11-1	TRBJ1-1	CASSLTGAGTEAFF
TRBV30	TRBJ2-1	CAWGGGLAIDEQFF
TRBV4-3	TRBJ1-2	CASSQDQDGGDREDGYTF